This passage covers 32 T cell receptor beta chains from one sample sequenced in a study of blood T cell repertoires in COVID-19. Profiled with immunoSEQ multiplex PCR; TCRdb holds only in-frame clones, not every one. The table includes 100,000 to 150,000 clones, over 75% detected once. The sample consisted of peripheral blood. Source of these receptors: a man aged 80 or over with active or convalescent COVID-19.

CDR3 in amino acids: CASSLETVGEKLFF. The CDR3 DNA reads as TGTGCCAGCAGCTTAGAGACAGTGGGGGAAAAACTGTTTTTT. V usage is TRBV7-9 and J usage is TRBJ1-4; a possible D gene is TRBD1 (5 bases). Germline CDR1 SEHNR, CDR2 FQNEAQ (reference sequence). This CDR3 has 14 residues. V was pared by 1 base and J by 8 bases, with 11 bases between.

The V and J genes are TRBV7-2 and TRBJ2-7; possibly TRBD2 for D (6 bases). CDR3 length: 15 amino acids. V lost 1 base, J lost 3 bases, and 13 bases lay in between. CDR1 is SGHTA, CDR2 FQGNSA, per germline. This CDR3 is CASSLGAGRIYEQYF. The CDR3 DNA is TGTGCCAGCAGCTTAGGGGCAGGGAGGATCTACGAGCAGTACTTC.

The CDR3: CSVVSGGIQYF. CDR3 in DNA: TGCAGCGTTGTTTCCGGAGGGATTCAGTACTTC. The chain is built from TRBV29-1 and TRBJ2-4; a weak D match, TRBD2 (6 bases). Germline assignment: CDR1 SQVTM and CDR2 ANQGSEA. Trimming left V 4 bases short and J 10 bases short, with 11 bases between. The CDR3 consists of 11 residues.

The chain carries TRBV7-3 and TRBJ2-3; 7 bases line up with TRBD1. After removal of 5 bases from V and 1 base from J, the junction contained 6 bases not matched to a gene. The CDR3 consists of 15 residues. The germline V gene encodes CDR1 SGHTA and CDR2 FQGTGA. CDR3 sequence (DNA): TGTGCCAGCAGCCCCCGGGACAGAGGCACAGATACGCAGTATTTT. Amino acid sequence: CASSPRDRGTDTQYF.

This chain uses TRBV9 with TRBJ2-1, with 8 bases identical to TRBD2. The CDR3 is made up of 17 amino acids. The V and J ends lost 3 bases and 8 bases, in that order; junction bases with no gene match: 16. CDR1 is SGDLS, CDR2 YYNGEE, per germline. Here the CDR3 DNA reads TGTGCCAGCAGCGCCCCCCCTTCCAGCGGGAGTTTTGATGAGCAGTTCTTC. Translating it yields CASSAPPSSGSFDEQFF.

This rearrangement joins TRBV5-8 to TRBJ2-3, with 7 bases aligning to TRBD1. CDR3 size: 14 residues. Germline assignment: CDR1 SGHTS and CDR2 YDEGEE. J gave up 2 bases and V 3 bases, and 3 bases lay outside the gene matches. The CDR3 here is CASSYGQATDTQYF. Written as DNA, the CDR3 is TGTGCCAGCAGCTACGGACAGGCCACAGATACGCAGTATTTT.

This clone was recorded once. The chain uses TRBV9 and TRBJ1-1; 8 nucleotides agree with TRBD1. Germline V gene data show CDR1 as SGDLS and CDR2 as YYNGEE. CDR3 length: 15 residues. Trimming at V came to 3 bases and at J to 0 bases, leaving 4 bases not matched to a gene. The chain's CDR3 is CASSGYRGMNTEAFF. The CDR3 DNA reads as TGTGCCAGCAGCGGGTACAGGGGGATGAACACTGAAGCTTTCTTT.

The genes are TRBV18 and TRBJ2-3; 13 bases are shared with TRBD2. V dropped 3 bases and J dropped 2; count of bases not matched to a gene: 11. Germline assignment: CDR1 KGHSH and CDR2 LQKENI. This CDR3 contains 19 residues. DNA for the CDR3: TGTGCCAGCTCACCTGAGTTTTTGGGACTAGCGGGGATCACAGATACGCAGTATTTT. Protein sequence: CASSPEFLGLAGITDTQYF.

This chain uses TRBV28 with TRBJ1-4; 10 positions agree with TRBD1. CDR1 and CDR2 from the germline V gene are MDHEN and SYDVKM. This CDR3 has 14 amino acids. V was pared by 8 bases and J by 1 base, with 1 base of the junction left unmatched. Here the CDR3 reads CASGQGGTNEKLFF. In DNA, the CDR3 is TGTGCCAGCGGACAGGGGGGAACTAATGAAAAACTGTTTTTT.

The chain has TRBV2 and TRBJ1-5, with 10 bases aligning to TRBD1. Trimming took 8 bases from V and 0 from J; bases not matched to a gene: 4. Germline CDR1 and CDR2: SNHLY and FYNNEI. CDR3 length equals 15 residues. The CDR3 here is CASGDRGYSNQPQHF. Here the CDR3 DNA reads TGTGCCAGCGGGGACAGGGGATATAGCAATCAGCCCCAGCATTTT.

This chain connects TRBV19 to TRBJ2-4; TRBD2 might be the D (6 bases). CDR1 and CDR2 (germline): LNHDA, SQIVND (reference sequence). CDR3 size: 17 residues. Trimming removed 0 bases from V and 0 bases from J, with 12 bases in between. As DNA, the CDR3 is TGTGCCAGTAGTATAGATGGGCGGGACTTAGCCAAAAACATTCAGTACTTC. Translated, it gives CASSIDGRDLAKNIQYF.

This rearrangement joins TRBV4-1 to TRBJ2-7, with 9 bases matching TRBD2. Germline V lookup: CDR1 MGHRA, CDR2 YSYEKL. This CDR3 has 16 residues. The junction had 6 bases not matched to a gene; V was cut back by 1 base and J by 2 bases. As DNA, the CDR3 is TGCGCCAGCAGCCAAGGAGCGGGGGGAGGGCCCTACGAGCAGTACTTC. Protein product: CASSQGAGGGPYEQYF.

V is TRBV19 and J is TRBJ1-5; D remains unclear. CDR3 length equals 15 residues. V was trimmed by 3 bases and J by 2 bases, leaving 11 bases between them. Germline V gene sequence: CDR1 LNHDA, CDR2 SQIVND (reference sequence). In nucleotides, the CDR3 is TGTGCCAGTAGTATTCGAGGGTCCGGCAATCAGCCCCAGCATTTT. Translated: CASSIRGSGNQPQHF.

The rearrangement uses TRBV11-2 and TRBJ2-1; D is possibly TRBD2 (6 bases). Germline-derived CDR1 and CDR2 are SGHAT and FQNNGV. The CDR3 loop spans 15 amino acids. V was trimmed by 1 base and J by 13 bases, leaving 20 bases between them. The CDR3 DNA reads as TGTGCCAGCAGCTTAGTGTTTGGTACCCAACTAGCCCAGTTCTTC. Amino acids: CASSLVFGTQLAQFF. Drawing the rest from reference TRBV11-2 and TRBJ2-1, the complete variable domain is EAGVAQSPRYKIIEKRQSVAFWCNPISGHATLYWYQQILGQGPKLLIQFQNNGVVDDSQLPKDRFSAERLKGVDSTLKIQPAKLEDSAVYLCASSLVFGTQLAQFFGPGTRLTVL.

The rearrangement joins TRBV30 to TRBJ2-1, with 7 bases aligning to TRBD1. The CDR3 contains 13 residues. J was trimmed by 7 bases and V by 4 bases; bases with no gene match: 7. Germline CDR1 reads GTSNPN; CDR2 reads SVGIG (reference sequence). The CDR3 region has the DNA TGTGCCTGGAAGGGGGCAGGGCTGAATGAGCAGTTCTTC. Protein: CAWKGAGLNEQFF.

The V call is TRBV30, the J call TRBJ2-2; 10 bases agree with TRBD2. The germline V gene has CDR1 GTSNPN and CDR2 SVGIG (reference sequence). The CDR3 extends over 15 amino acids. With V trimmed by 8 bases and J by 6 bases, 12 bases remained unmatched. The CDR3 bases are TGTGCCCTGGAGCGGGGGGGCCATTCGGCCGGGGAGCTGTTTTTT. It translates to CALERGGHSAGELFF. Drawing the rest from reference TRBV30 and TRBJ2-2, the complete variable domain is SQTIHQWPATLVQPVGSPLSLECTVEGTSNPNLYWYRQAAGRGLQLLFYSVGIGQISSEVPQNLSASRPQDRQFILSSKKLLLSDSGFYLCALERGGHSAGELFFGEGSRLTVL.

V is TRBV9 and J is TRBJ1-3, with 9 bases matching TRBD1. Germline V lookup: CDR1 SGDLS, CDR2 YYNGEE. The CDR3 length is 17 residues. V lost 4 bases to trimming and J lost 2 bases; unmatched junction nucleotides: 10. The CDR3 DNA sequence: TGTGCCAGCAGCCACCCGGACAGGGACAGGGCTGGAAACACCATATATTTT. Protein product: CASSHPDRDRAGNTIYF.

The CDR3 DNA is TGTGCCAGCAGCTCCCCTCCCAGGATTAACACTGAAGCTTTCTTT. Protein product: CASSSPPRINTEAFF. The chain links TRBV11-2 to TRBJ1-1; D remains unclear. The V end lost 4 bases, the J end lost 2 bases, and 14 bases lay between the germline ends. The CDR3 extends over 15 amino acids. Per the germline V gene, CDR1 is SGHAT and CDR2 is FQNNGV. Full variable domain (remainder filled in from reference TRBV11-2 and TRBJ1-1): EAGVAQSPRYKIIEKRQSVAFWCNPISGHATLYWYQQILGQGPKLLIQFQNNGVVDDSQLPKDRFSAERLKGVDSTLKIQPAKLEDSAVYLCASSSPPRINTEAFFGQGTRLTVV.

The chain employs TRBV11-2 and TRBJ2-2, with no clear D. V shed 8 bases and J shed 6 bases, with 10 bases lying between them. This CDR3 is built from 12 residues. Per the germline V gene, CDR1 is SGHAT and CDR2 is FQNNGV. The CDR3 DNA follows: TGTGCCAGCGCTAGGAAGGCCGGGGAGCTGTTTTTT. It encodes CASARKAGELFF.

This clone was counted a single time. The CDR3 nucleotides are TGTGCCAGCAGCTTAGGACAGGCGGACCGAATTCTTAATGAAAAACTGTTTTTT. Protein product: CASSLGQADRILNEKLFF. The chain has TRBV7-2 and TRBJ1-4, with a weak D call TRBD1 (6 bases). The germline V and J ends were trimmed by 1 base and 4 bases, with 19 bases remaining between them. CDR3 length: 18 amino acids. Germline assignment: CDR1 SGHTA and CDR2 FQGNSA. Supplemented by reference TRBV7-2 and TRBJ1-4, the full variable domain reads GAGVSQSPSNKVTEKGKDVELRCDPISGHTALYWYRQSLGQGLEFLIYFQGNSAPDKSGLPSDRFSAERTGGSVSTLTIQRTQQEDSAVYLCASSLGQADRILNEKLFFGSGTQLSVL.

V usage is TRBV7-8 and J usage is TRBJ2-7, with 7 bases fitting TRBD2. V shed 5 bases, J shed 0 bases, and the junction held 7 bases outside the gene matches. CDR3 length: 15 amino acids. Germline V gene sequence: CDR1 SGHVS, CDR2 FQNEAQ. The CDR3 region is CASSRVAGVSYEQYF. The CDR3 bases are TGTGCCAGCAGCCGAGTAGCGGGCGTCTCCTACGAGCAGTACTTC.

The chain couples TRBV9 to TRBJ2-1; 11 positions agree with TRBD1. Germline values: CDR1 SGDLS, CDR2 YYNGEE. The CDR3 spans 17 residues. The trim removed 3 bases at V and 4 bases at J, leaving 9 bases unmatched. The CDR3 DNA reads as TGTGCCAGCAGCGCGACGCCCGGGACAGGGGGGTACAATGAGCAGTTCTTC. Residues: CASSATPGTGGYNEQFF. The full variable domain, in which reference TRBV9 and TRBJ2-1 provide the parts outside the CDR3, is DSGVTQTPKHLITATGQRVTLRCSPRSGDLSVYWYQQSLDQGLQFLIQYYNGEERAKGNILERFSAQQFPDLHSELNLSSLELGDSALYFCASSATPGTGGYNEQFFGPGTRLTVL.

V and J are TRBV12-3 or TRBV12-4 and TRBJ2-7; D unresolved. The CDR3 has 12 amino acids. V lost 1 base and J 2 bases, leaving 3 bases between the germline ends. The DNA for the CDR3 is TGTGCCAGCAGTTTAGTTACCTACGAGCAGTACTTC. This sequence encodes CASSLVTYEQYF.

V is TRBV7-2 and J is TRBJ2-1; TRBD2 aligns across 10 bases. This CDR3 is built from 18 residues. Germline values: CDR1 SGHTA, CDR2 FQGNSA. With 2 bases clipped from V and 2 bases from J, the junction kept 9 bases outside the gene matches. The CDR3 is CASSLWGGTSEPYNEQFF. As DNA, the CDR3 is TGTGCCAGCAGCTTATGGGGGGGGACTAGCGAGCCCTACAATGAGCAGTTCTTC. Based on the CDR3 plus reference TRBV7-2 and TRBJ2-1, the full variable domain is GAGVSQSPSNKVTEKGKDVELRCDPISGHTALYWYRQSLGQGLEFLIYFQGNSAPDKSGLPSDRFSAERTGGSVSTLTIQRTQQEDSAVYLCASSLWGGTSEPYNEQFFGPGTRLTVL.

The chain is built from TRBV7-8 and TRBJ2-5, with 10 bases aligning to TRBD2. The CDR3 spans 14 residues. V was pared by 5 bases and J by 2 bases, with 2 bases of the junction left unmatched. From germline, CDR1 is SGHVS and CDR2 FQNEAQ. This chain's CDR3 is CASSPGLAQETQYF. CDR3 in DNA: TGTGCCAGCAGCCCGGGACTAGCGCAAGAGACCCAGTACTTC.

V gene TRBV5-1 combines with J gene TRBJ2-3; D might be TRBD1 (6 bases). The CDR3 extends over 16 amino acids. Germline CDR1 and CDR2: SGHRS and YFSETQ. Between the trimmed V and J ends, which lost 0 bases and 2 bases, there was a span of 13 bases. CDR3 coding DNA: TGCGCCAGCAGCTTGGCGCCGGACAGTTCCACAGATACGCAGTATTTT. Protein sequence: CASSLAPDSSTDTQYF.

The chain uses TRBV6-6 and TRBJ2-2; the match to TRBD2 covers 15 bases. Trimming removed 5 bases from V and 2 bases from J; junction bases left unmatched: 6. Germline V gene data show CDR1 as MNHNY and CDR2 as SVGAGI (reference sequence). The CDR3 consists of 18 residues. This CDR3 is CASSPAGLAGGNTGELFF. CDR3 DNA sequence: TGTGCCAGCAGTCCTGCGGGACTAGCGGGAGGAAACACCGGGGAGCTGTTTTTT.

This chain links TRBV30 with TRBJ1-5, with TRBD1 as a possible D gene (6 bases). V shed 6 bases and J shed 2 bases, with 11 bases lying between them. Germline CDR1 reads GTSNPN; CDR2 reads SVGIG (reference sequence). CDR3 length: 13 amino acids. CDR3 DNA sequence: TGTGCCTGCAACAGGGATGGCAATCAGCCCCAGCATTTT. It specifies CACNRDGNQPQHF.

At least ten counts were recorded for this clone. This rearrangement joins TRBV7-2 to TRBJ2-1; no clear D. V was pared by 2 bases and J by 4 bases, with 9 bases between. Germline values: CDR1 SGHTA, CDR2 FQGNSA. CDR3 size: 14 residues. The CDR3 DNA is TGTGCCAGCAGCTTAATTGCAGATTACAATGAGCAGTTCTTC. Amino acid sequence: CASSLIADYNEQFF.

J is TRBJ1-1 and V is TRBV18; 11 bases match TRBD1. There are 16 residues in the CDR3. Germline values: CDR1 KGHSH, CDR2 LQKENI. With 3 bases clipped from V and 1 base from J, the junction kept 4 bases outside the gene matches. The CDR3: CASSPTGTGGNTEAFF. In nucleotides, the CDR3 is TGTGCCAGCTCACCCACGGGGACAGGGGGGAACACTGAAGCTTTCTTT.

The V call is TRBV27, the J call TRBJ2-7; 10 bases are shared with TRBD1. After removal of 6 bases from V and 6 bases from J, the junction contained 11 bases not matched to a gene. The CDR3 runs to 15 residues. CDR1 and CDR2 from the germline V gene are MNHEY and SMNVEV (reference sequence). CDR3 nucleotide sequence: TGTGCCAGCAGACCGGTGCGGGACAGGGGTCGCGAGCAGTACTTC. Its translation: CASRPVRDRGREQYF.

The V and J genes are TRBV5-4 and TRBJ1-3; TRBD1 might be the D (5 bases). The CDR3 extends over 14 amino acids. Trimming stripped 0 bases from V and 4 bases from J, with 8 bases between. Germline CDR1 reads SGHNT; CDR2 reads YYREEE (reference sequence). CDR3: CASSLGGSGNTIYF. The CDR3 bases are TGTGCCAGCAGCTTGGGGGGCTCCGGAAACACCATATATTTT. Together with reference TRBV5-4 and TRBJ1-3, the CDR3 gives the full variable domain: ETGVTQSPTHLIKTRGQQVTLRCSSQSGHNTVSWYQQALGQGPQFIFQYYREEENGRGNFPPRFSGLQFPNYSSELNVNALELDDSALYLCASSLGGSGNTIYFGEGSWLTVV.